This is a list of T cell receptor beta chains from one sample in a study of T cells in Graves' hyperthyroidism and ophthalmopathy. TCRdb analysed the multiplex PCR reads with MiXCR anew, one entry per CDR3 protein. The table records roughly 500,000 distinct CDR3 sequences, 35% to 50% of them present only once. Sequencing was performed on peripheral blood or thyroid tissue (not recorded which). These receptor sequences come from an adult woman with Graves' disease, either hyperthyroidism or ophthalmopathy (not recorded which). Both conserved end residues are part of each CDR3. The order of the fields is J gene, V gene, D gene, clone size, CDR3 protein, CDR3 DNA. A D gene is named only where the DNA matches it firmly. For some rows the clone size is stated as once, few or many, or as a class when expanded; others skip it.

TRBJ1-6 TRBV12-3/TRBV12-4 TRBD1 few CASSFSRQGSSLYNSPLHF TGTGCCAGCAGTTTCTCCCGACAGGGATCAAGCCTTTATAATTCACCCCTCCACTTT
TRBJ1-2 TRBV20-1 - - CSARPGASDYTF TGCAGTGCTAGACCAGGGGCTAGCGACTACACCTTC
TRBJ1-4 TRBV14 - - CASSQGRSTNEKLFF TGTGCCAGCAGCCAGGGTCGGTCAACTAATGAAAAACTGTTTTTT
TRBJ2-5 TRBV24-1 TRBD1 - CATSDPAEGQAETQYF TGTGCCACCAGTGACCCGGCTGAGGGACAGGCCGAGACCCAGTACTTC
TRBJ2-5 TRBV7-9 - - CASSASGQETQYF TGTGCCAGCAGTGCGTCCGGACAAGAGACCCAGTACTTC
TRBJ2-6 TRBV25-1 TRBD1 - CASSQDRGDGANVLTF TGTGCCAGCAGTCAGGACAGGGGGGATGGGGCCAACGTCCTGACTTTC
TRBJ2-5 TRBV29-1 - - CSLLGVQETQYF TGCAGCCTGCTGGGCGTACAAGAGACCCAGTACTTC
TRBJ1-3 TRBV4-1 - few CASSQEGGGLSGNTIYF TGCGCCAGCAGCCAAGAGGGGGGGGGCCTCTCTGGAAACACCATATATTTT
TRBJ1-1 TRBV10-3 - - CAISARATEAFF TGTGCCATCAGTGCCAGGGCCACTGAAGCTTTCTTT
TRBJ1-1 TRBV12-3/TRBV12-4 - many CASSFSFPLGWNTEAFF TGTGCCAGCAGTTTTAGTTTCCCCCTCGGATGGAACACTGAAGCTTTCTTT
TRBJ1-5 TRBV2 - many CASKERGRQPQHF TGTGCCAGCAAAGAAAGAGGACGTCAGCCCCAGCATTTT
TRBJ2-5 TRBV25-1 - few CASRGAWQETQYF TGTGCTAGTCGTGGGGCATGGCAAGAGACCCAGTACTTC
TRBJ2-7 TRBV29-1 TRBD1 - CSVARAGGQEQYF TGCAGCGTTGCTAGGGCAGGGGGTCAAGAGCAGTACTTC
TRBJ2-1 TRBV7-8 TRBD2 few CASSRGGAGEYNEQFF TGTGCCAGCAGCCGGGGGGGAGCGGGAGAGTACAATGAGCAGTTCTTC
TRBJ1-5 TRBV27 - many CASSQEGQQPQHF TGTGCCAGCAGCCAGGAGGGCCAGCAGCCCCAGCATTTT
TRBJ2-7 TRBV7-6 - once CASSLAEGIEQYF TGTGCCAGCAGCTTAGCGGAAGGTATCGAGCAGTACTTC
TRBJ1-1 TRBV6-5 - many CASSSPLDPEAFF TGTGCCAGCAGCAGCCCCCTCGACCCTGAAGCTTTCTTT
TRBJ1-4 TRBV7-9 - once CASGAGKLFF TGTGCCAGCGGGGCGGGAAAACTGTTTTTT
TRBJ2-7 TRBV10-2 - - CASSVGEGPTYEQYF TGTGCCAGCAGCGTAGGCGAGGGGCCGACCTACGAGCAGTACTTC
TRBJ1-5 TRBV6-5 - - CASSYSKLSNQPQHF TGTGCCAGCAGTTACTCGAAGCTTAGCAATCAGCCCCAGCATTTT
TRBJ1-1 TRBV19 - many CASTYGRGEAFF TGTGCCAGTACCTACGGTAGAGGTGAAGCTTTCTTT
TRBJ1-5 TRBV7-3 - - CASSLKAGQPQHF TGTGCCAGCAGCTTAAAGGCGGGACAGCCCCAGCATTTT